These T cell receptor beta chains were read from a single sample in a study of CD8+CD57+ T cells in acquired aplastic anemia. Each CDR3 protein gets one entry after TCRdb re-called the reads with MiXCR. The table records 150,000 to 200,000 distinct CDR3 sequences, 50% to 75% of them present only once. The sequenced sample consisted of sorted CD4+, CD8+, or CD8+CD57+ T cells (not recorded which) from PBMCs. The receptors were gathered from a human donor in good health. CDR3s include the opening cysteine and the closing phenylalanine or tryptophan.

CDR3 protein: CASSLGPPNSPLHF
J gene: TRBJ1-6
V gene: TRBV7-2

CDR3 protein: CASSLFMGQGAPGANVLTF
J gene: TRBJ2-6
V gene: TRBV27

CDR3 protein: CASSISSGGLYEQYF
J gene: TRBJ2-7
V gene: TRBV19

CDR3 protein: CASGPGLGNTEAFF
J gene: TRBJ1-1
V gene: TRBV10-2

CDR3 protein: CASSLDRESGYTF
J gene: TRBJ1-2
V gene: TRBV5-4

CDR3 protein: CSGGSGPYGYTF
J gene: TRBJ1-2
V gene: TRBV29-1

CDR3 protein: CASSPGQGLDYEQYF
J gene: TRBJ2-7
V gene: TRBV6-6

CDR3 protein: CASSTRQGARWNEQFF
J gene: TRBJ2-1
V gene: TRBV19

CDR3 protein: CASSEEGRGQPQHF
J gene: TRBJ1-5
V gene: TRBV2

CDR3 protein: CASSMTGGGLYGYTF
J gene: TRBJ1-2
V gene: TRBV5-5

CDR3 protein: CSARAPAQPQHF
J gene: TRBJ1-5
V gene: TRBV20-1

CDR3 protein: CASSPQWQGKTEAFF
J gene: TRBJ1-1
V gene: TRBV2

CDR3 protein: CASSRVRGEDTGELFF
J gene: TRBJ2-2
V gene: TRBV12-3/TRBV12-4

CDR3 protein: CSASTPRTGGEQYF
J gene: TRBJ2-7
V gene: TRBV20-1

CDR3 protein: CAIRGTDSYEQYF
J gene: TRBJ2-7
V gene: TRBV10-3

CDR3 protein: CASSSLETGNTGELFF
J gene: TRBJ2-2
V gene: TRBV7-3

CDR3 protein: CSVEDLVTGSTDTQYF
J gene: TRBJ2-3
V gene: TRBV29-1

CDR3 protein: CSATLPDRGDNSPLHF
J gene: TRBJ1-6
V gene: TRBV20-1

CDR3 protein: CASSPEGAGASEQFF
J gene: TRBJ2-1
V gene: TRBV7-9

CDR3 protein: CASSRETGTGRPEAFF
J gene: TRBJ1-1
V gene: TRBV12-3/TRBV12-4

CDR3 protein: CASSLAGGFQETQYF
J gene: TRBJ2-5
V gene: TRBV7-6

CDR3 protein: CSATKPRVTHRGAAYNEQFF
J gene: TRBJ2-1
V gene: TRBV20-1

CDR3 protein: CATKKPGPTYEQYF
J gene: TRBJ2-7
V gene: TRBV19

CDR3 protein: CASSLVVQGFWTGELFF
J gene: TRBJ2-2
V gene: TRBV5-1

CDR3 protein: CASSRTSGGLDTQYF
J gene: TRBJ2-3
V gene: TRBV6-4

CDR3 protein: CASSEPGQGGKEQFF
J gene: TRBJ2-1
V gene: TRBV10-2

CDR3 protein: CATRGRGGDQPQHF
J gene: TRBJ1-5
V gene: TRBV24-1

CDR3 protein: CASSLEGHEQFF
J gene: TRBJ2-1
V gene: TRBV7-9

CDR3 protein: CASSLELGGLYNEQFF
J gene: TRBJ2-1
V gene: TRBV7-2

CDR3 protein: CASSPRLGREGTQYF
J gene: TRBJ2-3
V gene: TRBV7-6

CDR3 protein: CACSSGASYQETQYF
J gene: TRBJ2-5
V gene: TRBV5-1

CDR3 protein: CSAREGGVYEQYF
J gene: TRBJ2-7
V gene: TRBV20-1

CDR3 protein: CASSLNGGADTQYF
J gene: TRBJ2-3
V gene: TRBV11-1

CDR3 protein: CASSAYEQYF
J gene: TRBJ2-7
V gene: TRBV2

CDR3 protein: CASSHDRNYGYTF
J gene: TRBJ1-2
V gene: TRBV12-3/TRBV12-4

CDR3 protein: CSASRTGGSYGYTF
J gene: TRBJ1-2
V gene: TRBV20-1

CDR3 protein: CASTEQFF
J gene: TRBJ2-1
V gene: TRBV24-1

CDR3 protein: CASSEDGYSNQPQHF
J gene: TRBJ1-5
V gene: TRBV10-2

CDR3 protein: CASSLVAGGGQGTQYF
J gene: TRBJ2-3
V gene: TRBV5-1